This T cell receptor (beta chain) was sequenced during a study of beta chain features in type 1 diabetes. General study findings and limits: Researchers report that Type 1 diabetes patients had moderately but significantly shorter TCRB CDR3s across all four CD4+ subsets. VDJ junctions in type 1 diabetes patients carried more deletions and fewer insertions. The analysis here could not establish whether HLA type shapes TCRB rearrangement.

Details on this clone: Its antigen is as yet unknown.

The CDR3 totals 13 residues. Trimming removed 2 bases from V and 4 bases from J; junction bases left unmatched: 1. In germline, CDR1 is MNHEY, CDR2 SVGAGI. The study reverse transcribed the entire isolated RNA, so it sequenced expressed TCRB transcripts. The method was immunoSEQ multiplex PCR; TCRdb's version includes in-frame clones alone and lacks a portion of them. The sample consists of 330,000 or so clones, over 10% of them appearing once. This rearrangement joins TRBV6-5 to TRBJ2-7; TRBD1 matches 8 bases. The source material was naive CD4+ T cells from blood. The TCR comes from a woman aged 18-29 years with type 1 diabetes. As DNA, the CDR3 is TGTGCCAGCAGTTACAACAGGGGGTACGAGCAGTACTTC. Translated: CASSYNRGYEQYF.